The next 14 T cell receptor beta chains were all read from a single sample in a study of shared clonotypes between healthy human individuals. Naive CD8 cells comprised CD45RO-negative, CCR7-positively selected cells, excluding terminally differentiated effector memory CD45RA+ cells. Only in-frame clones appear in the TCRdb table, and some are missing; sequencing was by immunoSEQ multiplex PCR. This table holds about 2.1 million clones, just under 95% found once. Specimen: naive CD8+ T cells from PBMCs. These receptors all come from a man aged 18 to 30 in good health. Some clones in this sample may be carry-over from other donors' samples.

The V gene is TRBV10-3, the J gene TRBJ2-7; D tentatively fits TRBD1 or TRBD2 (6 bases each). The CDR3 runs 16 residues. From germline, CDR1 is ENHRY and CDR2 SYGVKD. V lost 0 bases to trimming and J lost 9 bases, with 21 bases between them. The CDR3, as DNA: TGTGCCATCAGTGAGTCGAGGTTTCAGGGGAGGCCCTGGCAGTACTTC. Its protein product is CAISESRFQGRPWQYF.

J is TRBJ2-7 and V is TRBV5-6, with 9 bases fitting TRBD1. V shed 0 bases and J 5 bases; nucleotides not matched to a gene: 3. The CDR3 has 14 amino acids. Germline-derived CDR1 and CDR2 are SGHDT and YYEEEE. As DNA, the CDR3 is TGTGCCAGCAGCTTGGCGGGACAGGGAGACGAGCAGTACTTC. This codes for CASSLAGQGDEQYF.

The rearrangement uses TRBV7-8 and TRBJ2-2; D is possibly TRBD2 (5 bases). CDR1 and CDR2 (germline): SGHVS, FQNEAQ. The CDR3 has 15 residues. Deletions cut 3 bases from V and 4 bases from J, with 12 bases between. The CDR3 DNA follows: TGTGCCAGCAGCTTGGCTAGCTATCCCACCGGGGAGCTGTTTTTT. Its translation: CASSLASYPTGELFF.

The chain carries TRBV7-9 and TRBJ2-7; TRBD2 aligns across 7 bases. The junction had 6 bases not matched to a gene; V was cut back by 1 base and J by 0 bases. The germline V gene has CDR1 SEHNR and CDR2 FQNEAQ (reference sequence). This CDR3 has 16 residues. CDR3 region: CASSLVPGGPSYEQYF. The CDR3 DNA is TGTGCCAGCAGCTTAGTTCCGGGAGGCCCCTCCTACGAGCAGTACTTC.

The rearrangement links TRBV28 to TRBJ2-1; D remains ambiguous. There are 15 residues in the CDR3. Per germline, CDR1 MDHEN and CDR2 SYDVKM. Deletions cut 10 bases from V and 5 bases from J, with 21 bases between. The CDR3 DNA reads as TGTGCCACCCACTTTCTCCGCTCGACAAACAATGAGCAGTTCTTC. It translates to CATHFLRSTNNEQFF.

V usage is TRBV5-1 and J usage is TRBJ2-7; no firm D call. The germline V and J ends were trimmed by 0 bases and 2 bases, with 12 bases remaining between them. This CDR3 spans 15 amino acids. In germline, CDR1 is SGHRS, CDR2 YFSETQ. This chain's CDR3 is CASSLALVSTYEQYF. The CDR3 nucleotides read TGCGCCAGCAGCTTGGCCCTTGTTTCGACCTACGAGCAGTACTTC. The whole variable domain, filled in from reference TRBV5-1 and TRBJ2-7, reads KAGVTQTPRYLIKTRGQQVTLSCSPISGHRSVSWYQQTPGQGLQFLFEYFSETQRNKGNFPGRFSGRQFSNSRSEMNVSTLELGDSALYLCASSLALVSTYEQYFGPGTRLTVT.

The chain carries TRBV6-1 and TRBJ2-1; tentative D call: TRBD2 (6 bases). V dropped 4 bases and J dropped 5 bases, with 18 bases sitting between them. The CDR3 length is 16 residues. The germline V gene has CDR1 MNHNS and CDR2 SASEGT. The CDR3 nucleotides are TGTGCCAGCAGTGCCGGGGTGGGGGGTATCCACAATGAGCAGTTCTTC. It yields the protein CASSAGVGGIHNEQFF.

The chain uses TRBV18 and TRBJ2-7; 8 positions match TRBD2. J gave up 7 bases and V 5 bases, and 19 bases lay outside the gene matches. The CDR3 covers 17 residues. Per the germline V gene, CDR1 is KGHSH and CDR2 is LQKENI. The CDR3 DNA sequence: TGTGCCAGCTCAGCCTACGGATACCAGCGGGAGAATGGGGAGCAGTACTTC. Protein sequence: CASSAYGYQRENGEQYF.

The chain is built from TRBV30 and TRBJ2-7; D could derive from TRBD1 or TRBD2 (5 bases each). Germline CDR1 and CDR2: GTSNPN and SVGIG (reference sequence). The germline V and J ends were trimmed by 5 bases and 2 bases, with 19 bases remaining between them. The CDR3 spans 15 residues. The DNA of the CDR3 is TGTGCCTGGGGCCCGAGGGGTCTGAGGGCCTACGAGCAGTACTTC. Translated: CAWGPRGLRAYEQYF.

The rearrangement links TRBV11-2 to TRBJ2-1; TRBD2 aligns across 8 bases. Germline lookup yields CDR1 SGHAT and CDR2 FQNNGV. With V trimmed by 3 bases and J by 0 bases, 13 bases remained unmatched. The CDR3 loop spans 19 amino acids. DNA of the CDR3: TGTGCCAGCAGCTTTCCCTCCCGGCTAGCGGGTAACTCCTACAATGAGCAGTTCTTC. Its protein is CASSFPSRLAGNSYNEQFF.

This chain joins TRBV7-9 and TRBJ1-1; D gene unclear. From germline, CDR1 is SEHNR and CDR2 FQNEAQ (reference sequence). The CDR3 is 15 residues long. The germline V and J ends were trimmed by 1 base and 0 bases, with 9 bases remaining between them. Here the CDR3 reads CASSLGPLVNTEAFF. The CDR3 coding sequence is TGTGCCAGCAGCTTAGGCCCCCTTGTGAACACTGAAGCTTTCTTT.

The CDR3 reads CASSEAARTGGTEAFF. The CDR3 DNA reads as TGTGCCAGCAGTGAAGCGGCCCGGACAGGGGGCACTGAAGCTTTCTTT. The chain uses TRBV6-1 and TRBJ1-1; 10 bases are a match to TRBD1. The junction had 5 bases not matched to a gene; V was cut back by 0 bases and J by 4 bases. This CDR3 comprises 16 residues. Per germline, CDR1 MNHNS and CDR2 SASEGT.

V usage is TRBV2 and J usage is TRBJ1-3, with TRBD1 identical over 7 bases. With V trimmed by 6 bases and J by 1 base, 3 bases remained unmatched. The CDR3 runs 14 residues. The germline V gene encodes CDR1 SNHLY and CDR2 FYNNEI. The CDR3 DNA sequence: TGTGCCAGCAGGGGCAGGGGGTCTGGAAACACCATATATTTT. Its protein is CASRGRGSGNTIYF.

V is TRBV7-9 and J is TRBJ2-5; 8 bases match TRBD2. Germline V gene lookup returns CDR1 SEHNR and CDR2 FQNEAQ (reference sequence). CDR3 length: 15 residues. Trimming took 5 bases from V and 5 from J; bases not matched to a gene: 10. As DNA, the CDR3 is TGTGCCAGCAGCCTACGGACTAGCCGTTGGGAGACCCAGTACTTC. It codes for CASSLRTSRWETQYF.